The next 28 T cell receptor beta chains were all read from a single sample in a study of shared clonotypes between healthy human individuals. Data came from immunoSEQ multiplex PCR; TCRdb stores just in-frame clones and leaves some out. The sample contains roughly 500,000 clones, 90% to 96% of which appear only once. Sample: naive CD4+ T cells sorted from blood. The subset was: CD45RA+ positively selected. All receptors derive from a woman in her 30s in good health.

J is TRBJ1-4 and V is TRBV30; 7 bases fit TRBD1. The V segment lost 5 bases and the J segment 8 bases; nucleotides outside the gene matches: 14. The CDR3 spans 15 residues. The germline V gene encodes CDR1 GTSNPN and CDR2 SVGIG (reference sequence). CDR3 DNA sequence: TGTGCCTGGCGACGGGGAGACAGGGAGAACGAAAAACTGTTTTTT. Its translation: CAWRRGDRENEKLFF.

V and J are TRBV27 and TRBJ2-1, with 10 nucleotides matching TRBD2. The length of the CDR3 is 15 residues. The trim removed 4 bases at V and 9 bases at J, leaving 9 bases unmatched. Looked up from germline, CDR1 is MNHEY and CDR2 is SMNVEV (reference sequence). CDR3 loop: CASSSALAGVGEQFF. The CDR3 DNA reads as TGTGCCAGCAGTTCCGCGCTAGCGGGAGTCGGTGAGCAGTTCTTC.

The J gene is TRBJ2-7, the V gene TRBV28; D is possibly TRBD1 or TRBD2 (5 bases each). CDR3 length equals 15 residues. The germline V gene encodes CDR1 MDHEN and CDR2 SYDVKM. Trimming removed 4 bases at V and 5 bases at J, with 18 bases between. This CDR3 reads CASSSQGPWYDEQYF. CDR3 nucleotide sequence: TGTGCCAGCAGTTCCCAGGGACCGTGGTATGACGAGCAGTACTTC.

V usage is TRBV28 and J usage is TRBJ1-4; D is uncertain. Germline assignment: CDR1 MDHEN and CDR2 SYDVKM. This CDR3 is built from 12 residues. The V end lost 7 bases, the J end lost 8 bases, and 11 bases lay between the germline ends. The CDR3 loop is CASTSVNEKLFF. CDR3 coding DNA: TGTGCCAGCACCAGTGTCAACGAAAAACTGTTTTTT.

The chain combines TRBV25-1 with TRBJ2-7, with no clear D. This CDR3 is 14 amino acids long. The V end was cut by 7 bases, the J end by 2 bases, with 15 bases between. Per the germline V gene, CDR1 is MGHDK and CDR2 is SYGVNS. Written as DNA, the CDR3 is TGTGCCAGCACCCCCCGCGGCCAGGCCTACGAGCAGTACTTC. This codes for CASTPRGQAYEQYF.

This clone is a singleton in its sample. The same CDR3 arises from other DNA sequences in this sample as well. This chain's CDR3 is CASSLWGYEQYF. DNA of the CDR3: TGTGCCAGCAGCTTATGGGGCTACGAGCAGTACTTC. V is TRBV11-2 and J is TRBJ2-7; D gene unclear. The CDR3 runs to 12 residues. Trimming took off 2 bases at V and 3 bases at J, with 5 bases between the two ends. The germline V gene has CDR1 SGHAT and CDR2 FQNNGV.

The chain is built from TRBV21-1 and TRBJ2-5; TRBD2, the table's D call, was not compared with the DNA. TRBV21-1 is an annotated pseudogene. The CDR3 is made up of 16 amino acids. This chain's CDR3 is CASSKVLPVNEETQYF. The CDR3 region has the DNA TGTGCCAGCAGCAAAGTTCTGCCGGTTAACGAAGAGACCCAGTACTTC.

V is TRBV6-6 and J is TRBJ1-2; 7 bases map to TRBD1. The CDR3 runs 15 residues. The ends lost 0 bases at V and 5 bases at J; junction bases unmatched: 6. Looked up from germline, CDR1 is MNHNY and CDR2 is SVGAGI (reference sequence). In DNA, the CDR3 is TGTGCCAGCAGTTACTCAGAGGGGGCAGAGTATGGCTACACCTTC. It is translated as CASSYSEGAEYGYTF.

The V and J genes are TRBV15 and TRBJ2-5; the match to TRBD2 covers 7 bases. The V gene's germline CDR1 is LNHNV and CDR2 YYDKDF (reference sequence). V gave up 3 bases and J gave up 1 base; unmatched junction bases: 11. The CDR3 runs to 17 residues. DNA for the CDR3: TGTGCCACCAGCAGGAAAGCTTTGGGACTACCCCAAGAGACCCAGTACTTC. Amino acid sequence: CATSRKALGLPQETQYF.

This sequence joins TRBV28 and TRBJ1-1; the match to TRBD1 covers 9 bases. Germline loops: CDR1 MDHEN, CDR2 SYDVKM. The CDR3 loop spans 16 amino acids. The V and J ends lost 7 bases and 1 base, in that order; junction bases with no gene match: 10. The CDR3 nucleotides are TGTGCCAGCACTCGGACAGGGGCCCCGGGGAACACTGAAGCTTTCTTT. Translation gives CASTRTGAPGNTEAFF.

The rearrangement joins TRBV6-6 to TRBJ2-3, with D possibly TRBD2 on 6 matching bases. CDR3 length equals 12 residues. Germline values: CDR1 MNHNY, CDR2 SVGAGI (reference sequence). V lost 7 bases, J lost 4 bases, and 9 bases lay in between. CDR3 region: CASTREPDTQYF. CDR3 in DNA: TGTGCCAGCACTCGGGAGCCAGATACGCAGTATTTT.

This chain connects TRBV13 to TRBJ2-4; no clear D gene. This CDR3 spans 16 amino acids. Germline assignment: CDR1 PRHDT and CDR2 FYEKMQ (reference sequence). V was trimmed by 0 bases and J by 1 base, leaving 10 bases between them. Here the CDR3 DNA reads TGTGCCAGCAGCTTAGGCCCTATGGGCGCCAAAAACATTCAGTACTTC. Translated, it gives CASSLGPMGAKNIQYF.

The V gene is TRBV6-5, the J gene TRBJ2-5; TRBD2 matches at 9 bases. The DNA end is more similar to TRBJ2-7, so the J call may be wrong. CDR1 is MNHEY and CDR2 is SVGAGI in the germline V gene. The CDR3 is 14 residues long. CDR3: CASRTRAGGYEQYF. The CDR3 DNA is TGTGCCAGCAGAACGAGAGCGGGAGGCTACGAGCAGTACTTC.

This CDR3 is CASRRRHTGELFF. The CDR3 nucleotides are TGTGCCAGCAGACGCAGGCACACCGGGGAGCTGTTTTTT. The rearrangement joins TRBV2 to TRBJ2-2; D gene unclear. Germline CDR1 reads SNHLY; CDR2 reads FYNNEI. With 6 bases removed from V and 3 bases from J, the gap between germline ends came to 8 bases. The CDR3 runs 13 residues.

CDR3 coding DNA: TGTGCCAGCAGCTTAGCCGGGACTCCATACGAGCAGTACTTC. Protein product: CASSLAGTPYEQYF. The chain has TRBV11-2 and TRBJ2-7; D possibly corresponds to TRBD2 (6 bases). Deletions cut 1 base from V and 4 bases from J, with 11 bases between. Germline CDR1 and CDR2: SGHAT and FQNNGV. This CDR3 has 14 residues.

This chain joins TRBV12-1 and TRBJ2-1; TRBD2 was called by the table and not checked on the DNA. TRBV12-1 is deemed a pseudogene. The CDR3 runs to 17 residues. This CDR3 is CASPVPLDSRGWGEQFF. The CDR3 bases are TGTGCCAGCCCTGTCCCCTTGGACTCGCGGGGATGGGGGGAGCAGTTCTTC.

This rearrangement joins TRBV9 to TRBJ2-1, with D unclear. The CDR3 runs to 16 residues. Germline V gene sequence: CDR1 SGDLS, CDR2 YYNGEE. V shed 0 bases and J shed 0 bases, with 10 bases lying between them. In DNA, the CDR3 is TGTGCCAGCAGCGTAGTAGGGCAAGGCTCCTACAATGAGCAGTTCTTC. It specifies CASSVVGQGSYNEQFF.

J is TRBJ1-3 and V is TRBV19, with D unclear. Germline CDR1 reads LNHDA; CDR2 reads SQIVND (reference sequence). The V end was cut by 7 bases, the J end by 0 bases, with 10 bases between. CDR3 size: 14 residues. CDR3 protein: CASKQFYSGNTIYF. Written as DNA, the CDR3 is TGTGCCAGTAAACAGTTCTACTCTGGAAACACCATATATTTT.

The CDR3 loop reads CASSLVSGHQPQHF. CDR3 bases: TGTGCCAGCAGTTTGGTGTCAGGTCATCAGCCCCAGCATTTT. The rearrangement uses TRBV28 and TRBJ1-5, with D uncertain. Trimming shortened V by 3 bases and J by 5 bases, and 11 bases separated the two germline ends. Germline CDR1 is MDHEN and CDR2 is SYDVKM. The CDR3 consists of 14 residues.

The chain recombines TRBV6-1 with TRBJ2-1, with D maybe TRBD2 (6 bases). Trimming pared 7 bases from V and 4 bases from J, leaving 14 bases between. Looked up from germline, CDR1 is MNHNS and CDR2 is SASEGT. This CDR3 contains 14 residues. In DNA form, the CDR3 reads TGTGCCAGCAAGTTGACGGCGGGGTACAATGAGCAGTTCTTC. This sequence encodes CASKLTAGYNEQFF.

V is TRBV2 and J is TRBJ2-7; D is uncertain. The CDR3 extends over 15 amino acids. Germline values: CDR1 SNHLY, CDR2 FYNNEI. Trimming removed 4 bases at V and 0 bases at J, with 13 bases between. The CDR3 spells CASSGPLSDSYEQYF. The CDR3 region has the DNA TGTGCCAGCAGTGGACCTCTTTCAGACTCCTACGAGCAGTACTTC.

CDR3 in DNA: TGTGCCAGCAGCTTAATGTGGACTAGCGGCACAGATACGCAGTATTTT. Its protein product is CASSLMWTSGTDTQYF. The chain links TRBV7-6 to TRBJ2-3; 9 nucleotides agree with TRBD2. Germline CDR1 reads SGHVS; CDR2 reads FNYEAQ. The CDR3 length is 16 residues. The V gene end was trimmed by 2 bases and the J gene end by 1 base; junction bases not matched to a gene: 4.

This chain joins TRBV10-3 and TRBJ2-2; D is undetermined. CDR3 length equals 13 residues. V shed 8 bases and J shed 1 base, with 8 bases lying between them. The germline CDR1 and CDR2 sequences are ENHRY and SYGVKD. CDR3 sequence: CAIGEGNTGELFF. DNA for the CDR3: TGTGCCATCGGGGAAGGGAACACCGGGGAGCTGTTTTTT.

The V and J genes are TRBV1 and TRBJ1-4. TRBV1 has pseudogene status. CDR3 length: 11 residues. CDR3: CTSSTRTKLFF. The CDR3 DNA follows: TGCACCAGCAGCACCCGGACCAAACTGTTTTTT.

This clone has only one observation. The J gene is TRBJ2-5, the V gene TRBV13, with 7 positions matching TRBD2. The CDR3 covers 14 residues. The junction had 7 bases not matched to a gene; V was cut back by 5 bases and J by 4 bases. Germline V gives CDR1 PRHDT, CDR2 FYEKMQ (reference sequence). Here the CDR3 reads CASSLGTTRETQYF. The CDR3 DNA is TGTGCCAGCAGCCTGGGGACTACACGAGAGACCCAGTACTTC.

The rearrangement links TRBV7-2 to TRBJ1-5; no reliable D call. V lost 1 base and J lost 0, with 7 bases in between. From germline, CDR1 is SGHTA and CDR2 FQGNSA. The CDR3 extends over 15 amino acids. The CDR3 DNA is TGTGCCAGCAGCTTAGTGTCAGGTAGCAATCAGCCCCAGCATTTT. It yields the protein CASSLVSGSNQPQHF. Using reference TRBV7-2 and TRBJ1-5 for the parts outside the CDR3, the full variable domain is GAGVSQSPSNKVTEKGKDVELRCDPISGHTALYWYRQSLGQGLEFLIYFQGNSAPDKSGLPSDRFSAERTGGSVSTLTIQRTQQEDSAVYLCASSLVSGSNQPQHFGDGTRLSIL.

V is TRBV27 and J is TRBJ2-3; D is unresolved. The germline V gene encodes CDR1 MNHEY and CDR2 SMNVEV (reference sequence). This CDR3 contains 13 residues. The V end lost 5 bases, the J end lost 0 bases, and 6 bases lay between the germline ends. The CDR3 region has the DNA TGTGCCAGCAGTCTCGGGAGCACAGATACGCAGTATTTT. This gives the protein CASSLGSTDTQYF.

The genes are TRBV6-1 and TRBJ2-7; D perhaps matches TRBD2 (6 bases). Per the germline V gene, CDR1 is MNHNS and CDR2 is SASEGT. Trimming removed 3 bases from V and 4 bases from J, with 10 bases in between. The CDR3 has 13 amino acids. The CDR3 nucleotides read TGTGCCAGCAGTGAGCTAGCGAGATACGAGCAGTACTTC. The encoded protein is CASSELARYEQYF.